The 7 T cell receptor beta chains in this list originate from one sample, sequenced in a study of Graves' ophthalmopathy and Graves' hyperthyroidism. RNA transcripts were the source from which TCR beta CDR3 regions were amplified. Second-round multiplex PCR came after a first-round RT-PCR that employed HTBI primers. TCRdb reanalysed the multiplex PCR reads using MiXCR and keeps one entry per CDR3 protein. This table holds over a million distinct CDR3 sequences, 35% to 40% found once. Sequenced: peripheral blood or thyroid tissue (not recorded which). Receptors originate from an adult man with Graves' hyperthyroidism.

This clonotype was observed many times. The chain is built from TRBV2 and TRBJ1-2; D ambiguous. In germline, CDR1 is SNHLY, CDR2 FYNNEI. V was pared by 7 bases and J by 3 bases, with 12 bases between. This CDR3 has 13 amino acids. The CDR3 here is CASTKGEDYGYTF. CDR3 DNA: TGTGCCAGCACGAAGGGAGAGGACTATGGCTACACCTTC.

The chain is built from TRBV6-1 and TRBJ2-7, with D possibly matching TRBD1 (6 bases). Trimming shortened V by 5 bases and J by 6 bases, and 17 bases separated the two germline ends. Germline V gives CDR1 MNHNS, CDR2 SASEGT. CDR3 length: 14 residues. The CDR3 region has the DNA TGTGCCAGCAGTTCACAGGGTTCGCGAGGCGAGCAGTACTTC. It encodes CASSSQGSRGEQYF.

This clonotype was observed at least ten times. The chain recombines TRBV20-1 with TRBJ2-5; weak D call: TRBD1 (7 bases). Germline values: CDR1 DFQATT, CDR2 SNEGSKA (reference sequence). V lost 6 bases, J lost 5 bases, and 22 bases lay in between. This CDR3 is built from 15 residues. The CDR3 sequence is CSASTQGPGGETQYF. CDR3 DNA: TGCAGTGCCTCCACACAGGGGCCCGGAGGGGAGACCCAGTACTTC.

This chain joins TRBV20-1 and TRBJ1-2; 7 bases line up with TRBD1. Germline V gives CDR1 DFQATT, CDR2 SNEGSKA (reference sequence). This CDR3 has 12 residues. With V trimmed by 5 bases and J by 8 bases, 8 bases remained unmatched. The CDR3 coding sequence is TGCAGTGCTGGCGACAGGGTAGGCGGCTACACCTTC. This translates into CSAGDRVGGYTF.

V and J are TRBV7-2 and TRBJ1-2; D perhaps matches TRBD1 (6 bases). The CDR3 covers 15 residues. Trimming cost V 5 bases and J 4 bases, with 17 bases left between them. Germline CDR1 and CDR2: SGHTA and FQGNSA. The DNA of the CDR3 is TGTGCCAGCAGCCTCCGACAGGTGCTCTCCTATGGCTACACCTTC. Translated: CASSLRQVLSYGYTF.

This clonotype was counted only a few times. The gene calls are TRBV7-8 and TRBJ2-2; D call uncertain. This CDR3 has 14 residues. Trimming removed 1 base from V and 6 bases from J, with 9 bases in between. Germline CDR1 reads SGHVS; CDR2 reads FQNEAQ. The CDR3 is CASSLGRPSGELFF. The CDR3 DNA reads TGTGCCAGCAGCTTAGGTAGACCATCCGGGGAGCTGTTTTTT.

This clonotype has just a few counts. The genes are TRBV5-4 and TRBJ1-2; D possibly corresponds to TRBD1 (5 bases). Germline V CDR1 and CDR2: SGHNT, YYREEE (reference sequence). V was cut by 1 base and J by 4 bases, with 14 bases left in between. The CDR3 has 15 amino acids. The CDR3 nucleotides read TGTGCCAGCAGCTTGTCTACAGGATTAACCTATGGCTACACCTTC. This encodes CASSLSTGLTYGYTF.